The present T cell receptor beta chain was sequenced within a study of T-cell memory formation after mild COVID-19. Across the whole study: Most TCR clusters belonged to a single donor.

Of note for this clonotype: The conserved closing phenylalanine or tryptophan is absent in this CDR3, likely reflecting a read error.

The CDR3 length is 14 residues. The V gene's germline CDR1 is SGHAT and CDR2 FQNNGV. Trimming removed 1 base at V and 10 bases at J, with 17 bases between. TCRdb passed the 5' RACE reads through MiXCR, listing each CDR3 protein once. The sample holds around 130,000 distinct CDR3 sequences, about 6% seen once. The clonotype was recovered from an adult woman who had mild COVID-19 (a few samples of this study predate the infection). Cell type and time point are not known. This chain uses TRBV11-2 with TRBJ2-7; D remains ambiguous. Material: PBMCs or a T cell subset sorted from them (not recorded which). CDR3 loop: CASSLAQVEPGQYL. CDR3 sequence (DNA): TGTGCCAGCAGCTTAGCGCAGGTCGAGCCGGGTCAGTACCTC.